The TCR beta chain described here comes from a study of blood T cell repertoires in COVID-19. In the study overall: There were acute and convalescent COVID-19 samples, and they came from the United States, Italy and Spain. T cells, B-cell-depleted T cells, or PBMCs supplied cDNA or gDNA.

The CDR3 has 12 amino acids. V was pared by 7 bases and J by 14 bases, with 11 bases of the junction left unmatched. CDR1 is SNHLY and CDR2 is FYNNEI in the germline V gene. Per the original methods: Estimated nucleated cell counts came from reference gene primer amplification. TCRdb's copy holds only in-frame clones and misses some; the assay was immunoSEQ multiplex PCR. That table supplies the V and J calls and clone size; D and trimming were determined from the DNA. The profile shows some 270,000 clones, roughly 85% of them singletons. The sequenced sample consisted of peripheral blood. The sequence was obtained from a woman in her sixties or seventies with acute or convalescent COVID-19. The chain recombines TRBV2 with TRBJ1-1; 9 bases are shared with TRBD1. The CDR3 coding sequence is TGTGCCAGCACACCGGGACAGGGCGTTTCCTTCTTT. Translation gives CASTPGQGVSFF.